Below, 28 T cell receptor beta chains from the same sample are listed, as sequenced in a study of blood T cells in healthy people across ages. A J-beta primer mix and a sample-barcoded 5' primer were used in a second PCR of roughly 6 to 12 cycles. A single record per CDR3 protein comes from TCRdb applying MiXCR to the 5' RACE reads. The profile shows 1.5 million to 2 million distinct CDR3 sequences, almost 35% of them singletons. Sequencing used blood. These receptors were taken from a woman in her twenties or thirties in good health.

The CDR3 here is CSARKAGETQYF. CDR3 in DNA: TGCAGTGCTAGAAAAGCGGGAGAGACCCAGTACTTC. The chain is built from TRBV20-1 and TRBJ2-5, with a weak D call TRBD2 (6 bases). CDR3 length: 12 residues. The V end was cut by 2 bases, the J end by 4 bases, with 8 bases between. Per germline, CDR1 DFQATT and CDR2 SNEGSKA (reference sequence).

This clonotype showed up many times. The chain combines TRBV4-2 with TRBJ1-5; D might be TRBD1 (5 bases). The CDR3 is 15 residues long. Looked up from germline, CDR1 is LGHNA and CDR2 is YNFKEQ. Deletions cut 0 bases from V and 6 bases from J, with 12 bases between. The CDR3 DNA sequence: TGTGCCAGCAGCCAAGATCGAGGGGAAGGTCAGCCCCAGCATTTT. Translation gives CASSQDRGEGQPQHF.

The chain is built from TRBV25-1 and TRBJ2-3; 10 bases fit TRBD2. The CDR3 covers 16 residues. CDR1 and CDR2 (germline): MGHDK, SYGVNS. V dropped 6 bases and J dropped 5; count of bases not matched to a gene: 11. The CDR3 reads CASRATSGSLEDTQYF. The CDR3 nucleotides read TGTGCCAGCAGAGCGACTAGCGGGTCGCTGGAAGATACGCAGTATTTT.

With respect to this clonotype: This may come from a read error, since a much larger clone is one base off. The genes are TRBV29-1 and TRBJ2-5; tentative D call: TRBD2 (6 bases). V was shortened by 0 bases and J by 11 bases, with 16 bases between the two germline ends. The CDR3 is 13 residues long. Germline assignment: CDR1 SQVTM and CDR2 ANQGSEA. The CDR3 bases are TGCAGCGTTGAAGATAGTCAGGACTACGTGCAGTACTTC. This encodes CSVEDSQDYVQYF.

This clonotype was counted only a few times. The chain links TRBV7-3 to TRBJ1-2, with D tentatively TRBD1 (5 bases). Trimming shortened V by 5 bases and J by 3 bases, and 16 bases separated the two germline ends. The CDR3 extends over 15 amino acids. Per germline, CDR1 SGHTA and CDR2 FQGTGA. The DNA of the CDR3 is TGTGCCAGCAGCCCCTCTTCGGGCAGGGACTATGGCTACACCTTC. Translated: CASSPSSGRDYGYTF.

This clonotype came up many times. The CDR3 DNA reads TGTGCCACCCGCTTGAGCGGAGATACGCAGTATTTT. Protein product: CATRLSGDTQYF. V and J are TRBV19 and TRBJ2-3; a weak D match, TRBD2 (5 bases). V was clipped by 10 bases and J by 5 bases, with 13 bases between them. CDR1 is LNHDA and CDR2 is SQIVND in the germline V gene (reference sequence). The CDR3 length is 12 residues.

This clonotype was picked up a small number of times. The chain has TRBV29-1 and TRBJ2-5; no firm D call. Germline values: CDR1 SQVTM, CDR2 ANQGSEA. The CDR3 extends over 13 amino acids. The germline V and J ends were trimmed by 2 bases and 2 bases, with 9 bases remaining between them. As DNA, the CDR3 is TGCAGCGTTGAATTCTCGGTTCAAGAGACCCAGTACTTC. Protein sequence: CSVEFSVQETQYF.

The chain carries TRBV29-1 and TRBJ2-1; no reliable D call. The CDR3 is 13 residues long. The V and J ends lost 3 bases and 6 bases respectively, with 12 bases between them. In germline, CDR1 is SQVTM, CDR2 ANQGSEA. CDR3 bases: TGCAGCGTTGACACAGAAGTTGCCAATGAGCAGTTCTTC. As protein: CSVDTEVANEQFF.

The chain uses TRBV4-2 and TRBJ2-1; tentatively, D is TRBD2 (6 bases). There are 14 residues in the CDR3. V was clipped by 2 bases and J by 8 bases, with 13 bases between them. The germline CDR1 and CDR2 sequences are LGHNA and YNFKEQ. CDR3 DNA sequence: TGTGCCAGCAGCCAACCTAGCGCGGTTGATGAGCAGTTCTTC. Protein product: CASSQPSAVDEQFF.

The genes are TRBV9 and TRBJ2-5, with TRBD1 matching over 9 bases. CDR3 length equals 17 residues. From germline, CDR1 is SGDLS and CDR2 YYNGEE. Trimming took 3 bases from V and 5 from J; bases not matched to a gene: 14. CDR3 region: CASSAGGQGRNVETQYF. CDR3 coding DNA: TGTGCCAGCAGCGCAGGGGGACAGGGTCGGAATGTGGAGACCCAGTACTTC.

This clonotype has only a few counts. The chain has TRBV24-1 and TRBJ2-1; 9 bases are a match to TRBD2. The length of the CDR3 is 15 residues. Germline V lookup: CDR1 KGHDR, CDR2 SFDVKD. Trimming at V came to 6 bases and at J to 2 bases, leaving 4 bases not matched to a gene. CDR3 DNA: TGTGCCACCAGTAGCGGGAGGAGAACCTACAATGAGCAGTTCTTC. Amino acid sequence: CATSSGRRTYNEQFF.

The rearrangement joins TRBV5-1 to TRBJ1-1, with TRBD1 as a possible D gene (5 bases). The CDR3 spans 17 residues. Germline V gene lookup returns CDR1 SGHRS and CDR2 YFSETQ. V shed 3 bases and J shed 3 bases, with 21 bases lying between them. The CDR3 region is CASSSSPGAGLDTEAFF. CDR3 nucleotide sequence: TGCGCCAGCAGCTCGTCCCCAGGCGCAGGGTTGGACACTGAAGCTTTCTTT. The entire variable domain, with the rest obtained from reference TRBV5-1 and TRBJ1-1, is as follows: KAGVTQTPRYLIKTRGQQVTLSCSPISGHRSVSWYQQTPGQGLQFLFEYFSETQRNKGNFPGRFSGRQFSNSRSEMNVSTLELGDSALYLCASSSSPGAGLDTEAFFGQGTRLTVV.

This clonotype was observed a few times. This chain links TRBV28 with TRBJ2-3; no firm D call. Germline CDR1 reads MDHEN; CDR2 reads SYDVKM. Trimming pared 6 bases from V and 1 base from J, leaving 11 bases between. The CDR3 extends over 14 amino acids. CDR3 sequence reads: CASRTPSGTDTQYF. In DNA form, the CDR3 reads TGTGCCAGCAGGACCCCATCGGGCACAGATACGCAGTATTTT.

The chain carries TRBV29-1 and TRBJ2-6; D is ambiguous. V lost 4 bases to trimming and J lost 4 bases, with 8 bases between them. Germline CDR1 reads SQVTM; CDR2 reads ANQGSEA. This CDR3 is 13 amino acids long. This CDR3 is CSVVGPGANVLTF. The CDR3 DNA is TGCAGCGTTGTAGGGCCAGGGGCCAACGTCCTGACTTTC.

This CDR3 reads CASRRDRGTTGELFF. The CDR3 DNA is TGTGCCAGCAGGAGAGACAGGGGTACCACCGGGGAGCTGTTTTTT. The gene calls are TRBV5-5 and TRBJ2-2, with 8 nucleotides matching TRBD1. The J segment lost 4 bases and the V segment lost 5 bases, leaving 7 bases of the junction unmatched. CDR1 and CDR2 (germline): SGHKS, YYEKEE (reference sequence). The CDR3 loop spans 15 amino acids.

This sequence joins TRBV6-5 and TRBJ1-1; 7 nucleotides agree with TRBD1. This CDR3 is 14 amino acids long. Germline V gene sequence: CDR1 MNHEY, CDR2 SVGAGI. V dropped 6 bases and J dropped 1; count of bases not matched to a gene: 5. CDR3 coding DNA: TGTGCCAGCAGGCGACAGGGCCCGAACACTGAAGCTTTCTTT. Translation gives CASRRQGPNTEAFF.

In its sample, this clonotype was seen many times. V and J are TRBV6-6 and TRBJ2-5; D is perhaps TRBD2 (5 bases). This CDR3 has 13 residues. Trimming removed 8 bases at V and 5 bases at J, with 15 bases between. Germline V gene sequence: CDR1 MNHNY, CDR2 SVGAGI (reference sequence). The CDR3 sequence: CASGGSDRETQYF. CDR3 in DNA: TGTGCCAGCGGCGGGTCGGACCGTGAGACCCAGTACTTC.

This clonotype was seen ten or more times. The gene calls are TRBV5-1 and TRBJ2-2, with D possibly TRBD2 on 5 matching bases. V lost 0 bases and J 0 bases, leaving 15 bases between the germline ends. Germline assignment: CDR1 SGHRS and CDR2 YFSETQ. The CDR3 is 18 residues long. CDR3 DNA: TGCGCCAGCAGCTTGGGAGGGCCTTCCACAGCGAACACCGGGGAGCTGTTTTTT. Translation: CASSLGGPSTANTGELFF.

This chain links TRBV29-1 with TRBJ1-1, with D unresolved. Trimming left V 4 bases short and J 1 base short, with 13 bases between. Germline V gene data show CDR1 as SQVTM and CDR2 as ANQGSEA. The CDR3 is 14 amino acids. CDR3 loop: CSVGAHLSNTEAFF. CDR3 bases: TGCAGCGTTGGGGCACATCTGTCGAACACTGAAGCTTTCTTT. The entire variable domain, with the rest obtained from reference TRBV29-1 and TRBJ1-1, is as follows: SAVISQKPSRDICQRGTSLTIQCQVDSQVTMMFWYRQQPGQSLTLIATANQGSEATYESGFVIDKFPISRPNLTFSTLTVSNMSPEDSSIYLCSVGAHLSNTEAFFGQGTRLTVV.

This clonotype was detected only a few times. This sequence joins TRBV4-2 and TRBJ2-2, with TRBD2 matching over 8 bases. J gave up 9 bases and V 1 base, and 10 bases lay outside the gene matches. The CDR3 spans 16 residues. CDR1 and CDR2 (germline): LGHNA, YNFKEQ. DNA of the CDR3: TGTGCCAGCAGCCAAGTTACGGGAGGGACCTTCAGGGAGCTGTTTTTT. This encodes CASSQVTGGTFRELFF.

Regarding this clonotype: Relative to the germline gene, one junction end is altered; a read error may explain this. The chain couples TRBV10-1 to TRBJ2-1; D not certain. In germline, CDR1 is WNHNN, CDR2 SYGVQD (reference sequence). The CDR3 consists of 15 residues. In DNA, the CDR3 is TGCGCCGGCAGTGAGAAAGGATTACCCTACAATGAGCAGTTCTTC. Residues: CAGSEKGLPYNEQFF.

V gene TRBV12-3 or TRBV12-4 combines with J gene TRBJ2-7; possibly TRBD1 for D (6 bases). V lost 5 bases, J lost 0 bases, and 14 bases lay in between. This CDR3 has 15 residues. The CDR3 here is CASSLDRFDSYEQYF. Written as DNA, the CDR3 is TGTGCCAGCAGTCTAGACAGGTTCGACTCCTACGAGCAGTACTTC.

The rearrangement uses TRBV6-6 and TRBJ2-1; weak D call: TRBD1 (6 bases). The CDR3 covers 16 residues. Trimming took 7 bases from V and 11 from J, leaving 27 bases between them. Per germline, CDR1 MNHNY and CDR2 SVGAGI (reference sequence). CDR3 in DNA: TGTGCCAGCATTCCAGCCCCCGGCAGGGGCTCCCCTAAGCAGTTCTTC. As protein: CASIPAPGRGSPKQFF.

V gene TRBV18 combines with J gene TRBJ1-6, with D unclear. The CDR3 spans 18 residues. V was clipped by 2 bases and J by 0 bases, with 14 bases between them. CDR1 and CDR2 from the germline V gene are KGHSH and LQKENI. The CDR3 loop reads CASSPEFEQSSYNSPLHF. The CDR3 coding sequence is TGTGCCAGCTCACCAGAGTTCGAACAGAGCTCCTATAATTCACCCCTCCACTTT.

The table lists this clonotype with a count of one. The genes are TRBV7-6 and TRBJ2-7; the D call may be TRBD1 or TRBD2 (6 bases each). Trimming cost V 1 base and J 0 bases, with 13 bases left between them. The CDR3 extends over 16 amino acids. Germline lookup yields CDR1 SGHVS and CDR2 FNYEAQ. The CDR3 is CASSLGGAGTSYEQYF. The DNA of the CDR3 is TGTGCCAGCAGCTTAGGGGGGGCGGGGACCTCCTACGAGCAGTACTTC.

The CDR3 loop reads CASTRTDEQFF. For the CDR3, the DNA is TGTGCCAGCACCAGGACGGACGAGCAGTTCTTC. The chain employs TRBV7-9 and TRBJ2-1; no firm D call. The V end lost 7 bases, the J end lost 10 bases, and 11 bases lay between the germline ends. The CDR3 is 11 amino acids. Germline-derived CDR1 and CDR2 are SEHNR and FQNEAQ (reference sequence).

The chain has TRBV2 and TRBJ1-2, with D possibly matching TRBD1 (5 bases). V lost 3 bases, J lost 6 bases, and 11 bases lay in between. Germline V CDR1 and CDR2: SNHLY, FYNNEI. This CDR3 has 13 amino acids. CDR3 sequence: CASSEVRGHGYTF. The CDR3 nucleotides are TGTGCCAGCAGTGAGGTTAGGGGCCATGGCTACACCTTC.

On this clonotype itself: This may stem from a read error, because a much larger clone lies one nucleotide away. The CDR3 reads CSVVRDWQGTQYF. The CDR3 nucleotides read TGCAGCGTTGTGAGGGACTGGCAAGGGACCCAGTACTTC. The chain uses TRBV29-1 and TRBJ2-5; tentative D call: TRBD2 (6 bases). Germline CDR1 is SQVTM and CDR2 is ANQGSEA. The CDR3 consists of 13 residues.